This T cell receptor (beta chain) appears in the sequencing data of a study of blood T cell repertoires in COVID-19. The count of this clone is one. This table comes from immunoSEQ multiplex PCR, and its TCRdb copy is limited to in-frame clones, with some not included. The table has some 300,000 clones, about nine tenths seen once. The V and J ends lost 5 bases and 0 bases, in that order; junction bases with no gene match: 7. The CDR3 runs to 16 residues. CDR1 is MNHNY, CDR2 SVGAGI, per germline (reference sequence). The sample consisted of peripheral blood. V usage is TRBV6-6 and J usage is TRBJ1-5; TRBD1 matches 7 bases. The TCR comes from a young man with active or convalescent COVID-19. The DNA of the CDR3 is TGTGCCAGCAGTCGAAACAGGGGAAATAGCAATCAGCCCCAGCATTTT. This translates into CASSRNRGNSNQPQHF.